This is a list of T cell receptor beta chains from one sample in a study of PD-1 blockade in mismatch repair-deficient tumors. Clones were read by immunoSEQ multiplex PCR, and TCRdb kept only the in-frame ones, dropping some. This sample yields 90,000 to 130,000 clones, of which about 80% are seen a single time; around 4.7% belongs to the top ten. Sequencing was performed on peripheral blood, taken approximately 14 months after starting pembrolizumab. The receptor source for this set is an adult with mismatch repair-deficient cancer. Each CDR3 is given with its conserved first and last residue. A D gene is named only where the DNA matches it firmly. Not every row has a clone size; where given, it reads once, few, many or a size class.

v_gene	abundance	d_gene	j_gene	CDR3aa	CDR3nt
TRBV5-6	.	TRBD1	TRBJ1-5	CASSLGSFPGQGFNQPQHF	TGTGCCAGCAGCTTGGGTTCCTTTCCGGGACAGGGTTTTAATCAGCCCCAGCATTTT
TRBV5-8	.	.	TRBJ2-1	CASPPRAFGHNEQFF	TGTGCCAGCCCCCCCCGGGCCTTCGGCCACAATGAGCAGTTCTTC
TRBV18	.	.	TRBJ1-1	CASSPPSPRNTEAFF	TGTGCCAGCTCACCACCGTCCCCTAGGAACACTGAAGCTTTCTTT
TRBV7-9	.	.	TRBJ2-2	CASSPTGYPGELFF	TGTGCCAGCAGCCCGACGGGATACCCCGGGGAGCTGTTTTTT
TRBV7-2	.	.	TRBJ2-1	CASSHNSYNEQFF	TGTGCCAGCAGCCACAATTCCTACAATGAGCAGTTCTTC
TRBV11-3	.	.	TRBJ2-3	CASSWRGTDTQYF	TGTGCCAGCAGCTGGCGGGGCACAGATACGCAGTATTTT
TRBV5-6	.	TRBD1	TRBJ1-1	CASSLGQGGEAFF	TGTGCCAGCAGCTTGGGACAGGGCGGTGAAGCTTTCTTT
TRBV5-1	.	.	TRBJ1-1	CASSPAGTEAFF	TGCGCCAGCAGCCCGGCGGGCACTGAAGCTTTCTTT
TRBV19	few	TRBD2	TRBJ2-1	CASRGRTSSDNEQFF	TGTGCCAGTCGGGGGCGGACTAGCTCCGACAATGAGCAGTTCTTC
TRBV28	.	TRBD1	TRBJ2-7	CASSSPDRAYEQYF	TGTGCCAGCAGTTCGCCGGACAGGGCCTACGAGCAGTACTTC
TRBV11-1	.	TRBD1	TRBJ2-2	CASSLGGRGRVNTGELFF	TGTGCCAGCAGCTTAGGAGGCAGGGGGCGTGTGAACACCGGGGAGCTGTTTTTT
TRBV9	.	TRBD2	TRBJ2-1	CASSEAGRRAGVNEQFF	TGTGCCAGCAGCGAGGCTGGGCGGCGAGCGGGAGTAAACGAGCAGTTCTTC